This is a list of T cell receptor beta chains from one sample in a study of identical twins. One entry per CDR3 protein, called by TCRdb with MiXCR from the 5' RACE reads. The table has 1.5 million to 2 million distinct CDR3 sequences, less than 35% seen once. The specimen was cord blood. The receptors come from a newborn girl in good health. Both conserved end residues are part of each CDR3. D genes are given only for firm matches. Size is stated for part of the rows, as once, few or many counts, or as a class when the clone is expanded.

CSARRGQGEKLFF | TGCAGTGCTAGGCGGGGGCAAGGTGAAAAACTGTTTTTT | . | . | TRBJ1-4 | TRBV20-1
CASTPSPSGGYEQYF | TGTGCCAGCACCCCGTCGCCTAGCGGGGGCTACGAGCAGTACTTC | . | TRBD2 | TRBJ2-7 | TRBV12-3/TRBV12-4
CRIMGGDSYGYTF | TGCAGAATCATGGGGGGGGACTCCTATGGCTACACCTTC | . | . | TRBJ1-2 | TRBV20-1
CASSGGFGEQYF | TGTGCCAGCAGTGGGGGCTTTGGGGAGCAGTACTTC | few | . | TRBJ2-4 | TRBV6-1
CASSQGLAGNVYEQYF | TGTGCCAGCAGCCAAGGGTTAGCGGGAAATGTTTACGAGCAGTACTTC | many | TRBD2 | TRBJ2-7 | TRBV4-2
CASSLKGLMNTEAFF | TGTGCCAGCAGTTTAAAAGGGCTCATGAACACTGAAGCTTTCTTT | few | . | TRBJ1-1 | TRBV27
CASSLRGGLSYNEQYF | TGTGCCAGCAGTTTAAGAGGGGGGCTCTCCTACAATGAGCAGTACTTC | . | . | TRBJ2-7 | TRBV27
CASSPKGWGNQPQHF | TGTGCCAGCAGCCCCAAGGGATGGGGGAATCAGCCCCAGCATTTT | . | . | TRBJ1-5 | TRBV7-6
CSASIPGTYEQYF | TGCAGTGCTAGTATTCCAGGGACCTACGAGCAGTACTTC | . | . | TRBJ2-7 | TRBV20-1
CATLTGISYEQYF | TGTGCCACCTTGACAGGGATCTCCTACGAGCAGTACTTC | . | TRBD1 | TRBJ2-7 | TRBV6-1
CATRSARNTDTQYF | TGTGCCACCAGGAGTGCACGGAACACAGATACGCAGTATTTT | . | . | TRBJ2-3 | TRBV24-1
CSVEGLAGVSYNEQFF | TGCAGCGTTGAGGGGCTAGCGGGAGTGTCCTACAATGAGCAGTTCTTC | many | TRBD2 | TRBJ2-1 | TRBV29-1
CASRGLAGVGNNEQFF | TGTGCCAGCAGGGGACTAGCGGGAGTTGGTAACAATGAGCAGTTCTTC | . | TRBD2 | TRBJ2-1 | TRBV6-5
CASSQGLAPADTQYF | TGTGCCAGCAGTCAGGGACTAGCTCCGGCAGATACGCAGTATTTT | . | TRBD2 | TRBJ2-3 | TRBV6-1
CASSELSSGSREQFF | TGTGCCAGCAGTGAACTGTCTAGCGGGAGTCGTGAGCAGTTCTTC | few | TRBD2 | TRBJ2-1 | TRBV6-1
CASSSWTGENCGYTF | TGTGCCAGCAGCTCCTGGACAGGGGAGAACTGTGGCTACACCTTC | . | TRBD1 | TRBJ1-2 | TRBV7-2
CATSIGNGLAGGNEQYF | TGTGCCACCAGCATAGGTAATGGACTAGCGGGAGGCAATGAGCAGTACTTC | . | TRBD2 | TRBJ2-5 | TRBV15